This entry concerns a single T cell receptor beta chain. Sequenced by immunoSEQ multiplex PCR; TCRdb stores in-frame clones only, minus some. This table has under 65,000 clones, 85% to 95% appearing once. V shed 8 bases and J shed 0 bases, with 12 bases lying between them. Germline lookup yields CDR1 MDHEN and CDR2 SYDVKM. The CDR3 is 14 amino acids. This chain joins TRBV28 and TRBJ2-3; D is undetermined. The specimen was PBMCs. The TCR originated in a middle-aged man with rheumatoid arthritis. The CDR3 DNA is TGTGCCAGCCAAGTTGTCCTTAGCACAGATACGCAGTATTTT. Protein: CASQVVLSTDTQYF. The full variable domain, with the rest looked up from reference TRBV28 and TRBJ2-3, is DVKVTQSSRYLVKRTGEKVFLECVQDMDHENMFWYRQDPGLGLRLIYFSYDVKMKEKGDIPEGYSVSREKKERFSLILESASTNQTSMYLCASQVVLSTDTQYFGPGTRLTVL.